This T cell receptor (beta chain) was sequenced for a study of OX40 agonist ivuxolimab in advanced cancers. This clone has a single count. Measured with immunoSEQ multiplex PCR; TCRdb has only the in-frame clones, and not every one. The sample lists some 70,000 clones, roughly four fifths occurring once. The specimen comprised CD4+ or CD8+ T cells sorted from blood, sampled in a trial of the OX40 agonist ivuxolimab. The TCR comes from an adult with an advanced solid tumor such as melanoma, head and neck, liver or kidney cancer.

This CDR3 is CAWRDPGQPNEKLFF. The DNA for the CDR3 is TGTGCCTGGAGAGATCCGGGACAGCCTAATGAAAAACTGTTTTTT. V usage is TRBV30 and J usage is TRBJ1-4; 7 bases map to TRBD1. Unmatched junction bases numbered 7, after V lost 3 bases and J lost 3 bases. The CDR3 extends over 15 amino acids. The germline V gene has CDR1 GTSNPN and CDR2 SVGIG (reference sequence).